This T cell receptor (beta chain) was profiled in a study of regulatory T cells. General observations from the study: CD3G-deficient patients' regulatory T cells showed reduced Shannon diversity versus autologous conventional CD4+ and control regulatory cells.

Germline V gives CDR1 LNHDA, CDR2 SQIVND (reference sequence). V was pared by 5 bases and J by 3 bases, with 14 bases between. The CDR3 consists of 15 residues. To note about this clone: Its target is not known.

Amplification used 52 TRBV primers and 13 TRBJ primers. Assay: immunoSEQ multiplex PCR; the TCRdb copy retains only in-frame clones and omits some. The table lists around 2,200 clones, less than 95% of them singletons. The chain employs TRBV19 and TRBJ1-5; maybe TRBD1 (5 bases). The sequence was collected from a child aged 5-17 years with CD3G deficiency. What was sequenced was CD4+ Tregs sorted from blood. The CDR3 DNA follows: TGTGCCAGTAGTGCCCGGGACGGCTACAATCAGCCCCAGCATTTT. It is translated as CASSARDGYNQPQHF.